The 32 T cell receptor beta chains in this list originate from one sample, sequenced in a study of T cells in Graves' hyperthyroidism and ophthalmopathy. Amplified TCR beta CDR3 regions derived from RNA transcripts. During a first-round RT-PCR of the TCR CDR3, the HTBI primer set was used. Each CDR3 protein gets one entry after TCRdb re-called the multiplex PCR reads with MiXCR. The data contain more than 600,000 distinct CDR3 sequences, 16% of them singletons. Source material: blood. These receptors were obtained from a man younger than 35 with Graves' hyperthyroidism.

Many counts were recorded for this clonotype. The chain recombines TRBV11-2 with TRBJ2-2, with D perhaps TRBD2 (5 bases). Germline V lookup: CDR1 SGHAT, CDR2 FQNNGV. V lost 0 bases and J 7 bases, leaving 12 bases between the germline ends. CDR3 length: 15 residues. DNA for the CDR3: TGTGCCAGCAGCTTAGAACGTCTAGCACACGGGGAGCTGTTTTTT. Translating it yields CASSLERLAHGELFF.

The chain uses TRBV5-6 and TRBJ2-1; possibly TRBD1 for D (6 bases). V lost 2 bases and J 7 bases, leaving 16 bases between the germline ends. Germline V lookup: CDR1 SGHDT, CDR2 YYEEEE. There are 15 residues in the CDR3. In DNA, the CDR3 is TGTGCCAGCAGCTTTGACTGGACAGCTTCAAATGAGCAGTTCTTC. Protein: CASSFDWTASNEQFF.

This rearrangement joins TRBV9 to TRBJ2-1, with D maybe TRBD2 (5 bases). The V gene lost 0 bases and the J gene lost 8 bases, with 12 bases spanning the gap. The CDR3 runs to 14 residues. Germline V gene data show CDR1 as SGDLS and CDR2 as YYNGEE. The CDR3 sequence: CASSVDVGVDEQFF. Written as DNA, the CDR3 is TGTGCCAGCAGCGTAGATGTGGGAGTTGATGAGCAGTTCTTC.

The genes are TRBV4-2 and TRBJ2-7; a possible D gene is TRBD1 (6 bases). Germline V gives CDR1 LGHNA, CDR2 YNFKEQ. This CDR3 has 16 amino acids. V was pared by 0 bases and J by 4 bases, with 16 bases between. The CDR3 spells CASSQEDGDTSYEQYF. In DNA, the CDR3 is TGTGCCAGCAGCCAAGAAGATGGGGACACATCATACGAGCAGTACTTC.

This clonotype appeared many times. The chain uses TRBV12-3 or TRBV12-4 and TRBJ1-5, with D possibly matching TRBD1 (5 bases). V lost 5 bases, J lost 3 bases, and 14 bases lay in between. This CDR3 contains 15 residues. Written as DNA, the CDR3 is TGTGCCAGCAGTCTCCGGGACTTACCCAATCAGCCCCAGCATTTT. It yields the protein CASSLRDLPNQPQHF.

The chain employs TRBV28 and TRBJ2-5; 8 bases are shared with TRBD2. Germline loops: CDR1 MDHEN, CDR2 SYDVKM. V was clipped by 2 bases and J by 1 base; unmatched bases: 9. The CDR3 sequence is 17 residues long. CDR3 sequence (DNA): TGTGCCAGCAGTTTAAGGTGGCGCGGGAGGTTCCAAGAGACCCAGTACTTC. Its translation: CASSLRWRGRFQETQYF.

This clonotype was detected only a few times. The genes are TRBV5-6 and TRBJ1-4; tentative D call: TRBD1 (5 bases). The length of the CDR3 is 13 residues. V was pared by 2 bases and J by 12 bases, with 14 bases between. Germline V gene sequence: CDR1 SGHDT, CDR2 YYEEEE. In DNA form, the CDR3 reads TGTGCCAGCAGCTTAGGCAGGTTGGGGGAACTGTTTTTT. This encodes CASSLGRLGELFF. The whole variable domain, remainder taken from reference TRBV5-6 and TRBJ1-4, is DAGVTQSPTHLIKTRGQQVTLRCSPKSGHDTVSWYQQALGQGPQFIFQYYEEEERQRGNFPDRFSGHQFPNYSSELNVNALLLGDSALYLCASSLGRLGELFFGSGTQLSVL.

This clonotype was recorded a few times. The rearrangement joins TRBV5-4 to TRBJ2-3; D not certain. The CDR3 contains 14 residues. Trimming took 1 base from V and 3 from J, leaving 9 bases between them. In germline, CDR1 is SGHNT, CDR2 YYREEE (reference sequence). In nucleotides, the CDR3 is TGTGCCAGCAGCTTGCTAGGACCTACAGATACGCAGTATTTT. Amino acid sequence: CASSLLGPTDTQYF.

This rearrangement joins TRBV30 to TRBJ2-7; TRBD2 might be the D (6 bases). The V and J ends lost 4 bases and 4 bases respectively, with 14 bases between them. Germline V lookup: CDR1 GTSNPN, CDR2 SVGIG (reference sequence). The CDR3 consists of 13 residues. The CDR3 here is CAWNTGGRYEQYF. CDR3 nucleotides: TGTGCCTGGAACACCGGGGGAAGGTACGAGCAGTACTTC.

In this sample, this clonotype turned up many times. V is TRBV18 and J is TRBJ2-3; D is uncertain. The V gene lost 3 bases and the J gene lost 4 bases, with 8 bases spanning the gap. Germline V gene lookup returns CDR1 KGHSH and CDR2 LQKENI. This CDR3 spans 13 amino acids. CDR3 sequence reads: CASSPSPADTQYF. The CDR3 nucleotides are TGTGCCAGCTCACCGAGTCCCGCAGATACGCAGTATTTT.

This clonotype has only a few counts. The chain recombines TRBV24-1 with TRBJ2-3, with D possibly TRBD2 on 5 matching bases. The germline gives CDR1 KGHDR, CDR2 SFDVKD. V lost 2 bases and J 2 bases, leaving 19 bases between the germline ends. This CDR3 has 18 amino acids. CDR3 region: CATSDSLTEDLLTDTQYF. CDR3 DNA sequence: TGTGCCACCAGTGATTCTTTGACGGAGGACCTTCTCACAGATACGCAGTATTTT.

This clonotype has more than one count but fewer than ten. As DNA, the CDR3 is TGCGCCAGCAGCTTGGCCGCGGGAGGGTCCCTCAACGAGCAGTACTTC. Encoded protein: CASSLAAGGSLNEQYF. The chain recombines TRBV5-1 with TRBJ2-7, with 9 bases identical to TRBD2. The trim removed 0 bases at V and 5 bases at J, leaving 9 bases unmatched. CDR3 size: 16 residues. Germline V gene data show CDR1 as SGHRS and CDR2 as YFSETQ.

The chain couples TRBV3-1 to TRBJ2-1, with TRBD2 as a possible D gene (5 bases). The DNA end favors TRBJ2-7, so the J call may be wrong. This CDR3 contains 15 residues. The germline CDR1 and CDR2 sequences are LGHDT and YNNKEL (reference sequence). This CDR3 reads CASSQTRTSYNEQYF. CDR3 sequence (DNA): TGTGCCAGCAGCCAGACCCGGACTTCCTACAACGAGCAGTACTTC.

This clonotype was seen only a few times. This sequence joins TRBV18 and TRBJ1-6; 7 bases line up with TRBD1. The ends lost 3 bases at V and 11 bases at J; junction bases unmatched: 4. The CDR3 totals 13 residues. Germline values: CDR1 KGHSH, CDR2 LQKENI. The CDR3: CASSPTQGPPLHF. CDR3 sequence (DNA): TGTGCCAGCTCACCTACACAGGGGCCACCCCTCCACTTT.

The chain recombines TRBV20-1 with TRBJ1-2; D remains unclear. This CDR3 is 15 amino acids long. The germline V gene encodes CDR1 DFQATT and CDR2 SNEGSKA (reference sequence). The V gene lost 0 bases and the J gene lost 2 bases, with 13 bases spanning the gap. The CDR3 nucleotides read TGCAGTGCTAGAGATTCCTCGAGCAGGAACTATGGCTACACCTTC. Protein product: CSARDSSSRNYGYTF.

This clonotype was found a few times. This chain joins TRBV5-1 and TRBJ2-1, with no clear D. There are 14 residues in the CDR3. Trimming left V 0 bases short and J 7 bases short, with 11 bases between. Germline values: CDR1 SGHRS, CDR2 YFSETQ. CDR3 amino acids: CASSLAVSANEQFF. CDR3 bases: TGCGCCAGCAGCTTGGCCGTCAGTGCAAATGAGCAGTTCTTC. The complete variable domain, with remaining parts taken from reference TRBV5-1 and TRBJ2-1, reads KAGVTQTPRYLIKTRGQQVTLSCSPISGHRSVSWYQQTPGQGLQFLFEYFSETQRNKGNFPGRFSGRQFSNSRSEMNVSTLELGDSALYLCASSLAVSANEQFFGPGTRLTVL.

This clonotype was seen only a few times. CDR3 loop: CSAPGGNEKLFF. CDR3 sequence (DNA): TGCAGTGCTCCAGGGGGAAATGAAAAACTGTTTTTT. The gene calls are TRBV20-1 and TRBJ1-4, with TRBD1 identical over 7 bases. The CDR3 has 12 amino acids. V trimming: 5 bases; J trimming: 5 bases; junction bases outside the gene matches: 2. The germline CDR1 and CDR2 sequences are DFQATT and SNEGSKA (reference sequence).

V usage is TRBV6-2 or TRBV6-3 and J usage is TRBJ1-4; TRBD1 is a possible D gene (5 bases). The CDR3 is 17 amino acids. V was shortened by 2 bases and J by 10 bases, with 23 bases between the two germline ends. Germline V gene data show CDR1 as MNHEY and CDR2 as SVGEGT. CDR3 sequence reads: CASSYPRQNSGNGKLFF. The CDR3 nucleotides read TGTGCCAGCAGTTACCCGAGACAGAATTCAGGGAACGGAAAACTGTTTTTT.

This clonotype was observed a few times. This CDR3 reads CASSPTAAGANVLTF. CDR3 in DNA: TGTGCCAGCTCACCAACAGCTGCTGGGGCCAACGTCCTGACTTTC. The V and J genes are TRBV18 and TRBJ2-6; D is undetermined. Looked up from germline, CDR1 is KGHSH and CDR2 is LQKENI. V shed 2 bases and J shed 2 bases, with 7 bases lying between them. The CDR3 sequence is 15 residues long.

The rearrangement joins TRBV2 to TRBJ2-1, with D maybe TRBD2 (5 bases). The ends were cut back, 9 bases at V and 2 bases at J, with 20 bases in the middle. The CDR3 sequence is 16 residues long. The V gene's germline CDR1 is SNHLY and CDR2 FYNNEI. The chain's CDR3 is CASPRRRNSPYNEQFF. The CDR3 DNA is TGTGCCAGTCCTAGACGGAGGAATTCTCCCTACAATGAGCAGTTCTTC.

V usage is TRBV20-1 and J usage is TRBJ1-1; D may be TRBD1 (6 bases). In germline, CDR1 is DFQATT, CDR2 SNEGSKA (reference sequence). V was cut by 0 bases and J by 1 base, with 6 bases left in between. This CDR3 is built from 13 residues. The CDR3, as DNA: TGCAGTGCTAGAGAGGACAGGAACACTGAAGCTTTCTTT. Translation gives CSAREDRNTEAFF.

This clonotype has ten or more counts. The chain uses TRBV28 and TRBJ2-1, with D possibly matching TRBD2 (6 bases). With 4 bases removed from V and 4 bases from J, the gap between germline ends came to 17 bases. Germline V gene data show CDR1 as MDHEN and CDR2 as SYDVKM. CDR3 size: 16 residues. Here the CDR3 reads CASSSGGGVPYNEQFF. CDR3 sequence (DNA): TGTGCCAGCAGTTCTGGCGGCGGGGTGCCGTACAATGAGCAGTTCTTC.

This clonotype was found many times. This sequence joins TRBV7-2 and TRBJ2-5, with a weak D call TRBD1 (6 bases). CDR1 is SGHTA and CDR2 is FQGNSA in the germline V gene. V shed 3 bases and J shed 1 base, with 9 bases lying between them. There are 14 residues in the CDR3. The CDR3 DNA reads as TGTGCCAGCAGCTTCGGACAGTTCCAAGAGACCCAGTACTTC. Encoded protein: CASSFGQFQETQYF.

This clonotype turned up a few times. The chain links TRBV6-1 to TRBJ2-6; D unresolved. In germline, CDR1 is MNHNS, CDR2 SASEGT. Trimming took 5 bases from V and 0 from J, leaving 5 bases between them. The length of the CDR3 is 14 residues. The CDR3 loop is CASSYLSGANVLTF. DNA of the CDR3: TGTGCCAGCAGTTACCTCTCTGGGGCCAACGTCCTGACTTTC.

The chain couples TRBV2 to TRBJ2-7; D is uncertain. The CDR3 extends over 13 amino acids. Looked up from germline, CDR1 is SNHLY and CDR2 is FYNNEI. V was clipped by 3 bases and J by 1 base, with 7 bases between them. The CDR3 nucleotides read TGTGCCAGCAGTGATGAACAGTCCTACGAGCAGTACTTC. It is translated as CASSDEQSYEQYF.

In this sample, this clonotype turned up many times. The chain combines TRBV6-1 with TRBJ2-3, with TRBD1 as a possible D gene (5 bases). Deletions cut 5 bases from V and 5 bases from J, with 14 bases between. Germline CDR1 and CDR2: MNHNS and SASEGT. This CDR3 contains 14 residues. CDR3 in amino acids: CASSYATAQDTQYF. Here the CDR3 DNA reads TGTGCCAGCAGTTACGCGACAGCCCAAGATACGCAGTATTTT.

At least ten counts were recorded for this clonotype. The rearrangement uses TRBV6-2 or TRBV6-3 and TRBJ2-7; D not certain. The ends were cut back, 2 bases at V and 2 bases at J, with 7 bases in the middle. This CDR3 is built from 13 residues. In germline, CDR1 is MNHEY, CDR2 SVGEGT. The CDR3, as DNA: TGTGCCAGCAGTTACGGGGTGACCTACGAGCAGTACTTC. It codes for CASSYGVTYEQYF.

The rearrangement uses TRBV9 and TRBJ2-7, with D hard to call. Per the germline V gene, CDR1 is SGDLS and CDR2 is YYNGEE. Trimming stripped 0 bases from V and 0 bases from J, with 10 bases between. This CDR3 region has 15 residues. CDR3 residues: CASSVGGVLSYEQYF. Written as DNA, the CDR3 is TGTGCCAGCAGCGTAGGGGGTGTTCTCTCCTACGAGCAGTACTTC.

The chain recombines TRBV2 with TRBJ2-5; unclear D gene. Trimming removed 6 bases at V and 0 bases at J, with 11 bases between. Germline assignment: CDR1 SNHLY and CDR2 FYNNEI. This CDR3 spans 14 amino acids. CDR3 protein: CASSIYRDQETQYF. CDR3 bases: TGTGCCAGCAGCATCTACCGGGACCAAGAGACCCAGTACTTC. The variable domain in full, with the rest retrieved from reference TRBV2 and TRBJ2-5, is EPEVTQTPSHQVTQMGQEVILRCVPISNHLYFYWYRQILGQKVEFLVSFYNNEISEKSEIFDDQFSVERPDGSNFTLKIRSTKLEDSAMYFCASSIYRDQETQYFGPGTRLLVL.

This clonotype was seen at least ten times. The CDR3 coding sequence is TGTGCCACCAGTGAGGGGGGTTTGGATGAGCAGTACTTC. Its translation is CATSEGGLDEQYF. The rearrangement links TRBV24-1 to TRBJ2-7, with D possibly TRBD2 on 6 matching bases. The CDR3 is 13 residues long. Germline loops: CDR1 KGHDR, CDR2 SFDVKD. With 4 bases removed from V and 7 bases from J, the gap between germline ends came to 13 bases.

The rearrangement joins TRBV20-1 to TRBJ2-1; 7 bases are shared with TRBD2. Looked up from germline, CDR1 is DFQATT and CDR2 is SNEGSKA (reference sequence). This CDR3 contains 13 residues. Trimming took 6 bases from V and 7 from J; bases not matched to a gene: 9. CDR3 region: CSAAGAEGNEQFF. CDR3 sequence (DNA): TGCAGTGCCGCGGGAGCGGAGGGGAATGAGCAGTTCTTC.

Many counts were recorded for this clonotype. V is TRBV28 and J is TRBJ1-5, with D possibly TRBD1 on 6 matching bases. The germline V gene has CDR1 MDHEN and CDR2 SYDVKM. This CDR3 has 14 residues. The V and J ends lost 3 bases and 9 bases respectively, with 15 bases between them. CDR3 sequence (DNA): TGTGCCAGCAGTTTCCCCGAACAGGGTAGGCCCCAGCATTTT. It encodes CASSFPEQGRPQHF.